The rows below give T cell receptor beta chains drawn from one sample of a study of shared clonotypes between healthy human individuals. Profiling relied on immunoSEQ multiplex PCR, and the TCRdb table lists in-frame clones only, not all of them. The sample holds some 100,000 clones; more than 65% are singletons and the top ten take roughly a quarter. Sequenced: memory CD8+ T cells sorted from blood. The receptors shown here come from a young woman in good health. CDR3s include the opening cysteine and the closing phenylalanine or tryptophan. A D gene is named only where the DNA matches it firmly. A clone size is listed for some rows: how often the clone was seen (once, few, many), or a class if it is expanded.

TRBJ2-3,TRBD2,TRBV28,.,CASSFELTAGEADTQYF,TGTGCCAGCAGTTTCGAGTTAACGGCGGGAGAGGCAGATACGCAGTATTTT
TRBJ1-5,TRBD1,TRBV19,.,CASSMWTGGNQPQHF,TGTGCCAGTAGTATGTGGACAGGGGGCAATCAGCCCCAGCATTTT
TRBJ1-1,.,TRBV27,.,CASSLRGRAEAFF,TGTGCCAGCAGCCTAAGGGGACGGGCTGAAGCTTTCTTT
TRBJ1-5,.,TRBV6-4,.,CASSDSPGAQPQHF,TGTGCCAGCAGTGACTCCCCAGGGGCACAGCCCCAGCATTTT
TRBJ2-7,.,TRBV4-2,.,CASSLAVNEQYF,TGTGCCAGCAGCTTAGCAGTGAACGAGCAGTACTTC
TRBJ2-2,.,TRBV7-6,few,CASSPIVGENTGELFF,TGTGCCAGCAGCCCGATAGTTGGGGAGAACACCGGGGAGCTGTTTTTT
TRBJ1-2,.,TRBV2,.,CASSEAAVRDGYTF,TGTGCCAGCAGTGAAGCAGCCGTGCGGGATGGCTACACCTTC
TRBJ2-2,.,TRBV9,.,CASSRMGTGELFF,TGTGCCAGCAGTCGGATGGGCACCGGGGAGCTGTTTTTT
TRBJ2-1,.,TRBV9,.,CASSPHRDNYYNEQFF,TGTGCCAGCAGCCCCCACCGGGACAACTACTACAATGAGCAGTTCTTC
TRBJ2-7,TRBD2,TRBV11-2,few,CASSSAGGGYEQYF,TGTGCCAGCAGCTCTGCGGGAGGTGGGTACGAGCAGTACTTC
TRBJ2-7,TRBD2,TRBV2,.,CASTTTSSDEQYF,TGTGCCAGCACCACGACTAGCTCCGACGAGCAGTACTTC
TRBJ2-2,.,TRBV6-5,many,CASSYSESHTGELFF,TGTGCCAGCAGTTACTCGGAGTCCCACACCGGGGAGCTGTTTTTT
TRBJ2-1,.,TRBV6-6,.,CASSYDGSSGNEQFF,TGTGCCAGCAGTTACGACGGCTCGTCGGGCAATGAGCAGTTCTTC
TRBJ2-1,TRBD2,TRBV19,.,CASSIRASVRSGLVLYSYNEQFF,TGTGCCAGTAGTATAAGGGCATCCGTACGGTCGGGACTAGTACTTTACTCCTACAATGAGCAGTTCTTC
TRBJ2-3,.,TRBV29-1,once,CSVARGSTDTQYF,TGCAGCGTTGCGCGGGGCAGCACAGATACGCAGTATTTT
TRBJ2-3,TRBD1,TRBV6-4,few,CASSDGTGDSDTQYF,TGTGCCAGCAGTGACGGGACAGGGGATTCGGATACGCAGTATTTT
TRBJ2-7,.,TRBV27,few,CASSLEGGGTYEQYF,TGTGCCAGCAGCTTAGAAGGCGGAGGGACCTACGAGCAGTACTTC
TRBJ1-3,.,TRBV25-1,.,CASSESEGVIYF,TGTGCCAGCAGTGAATCGGAAGGGGTGATATATTTT
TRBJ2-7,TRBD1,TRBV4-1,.,CASSHRQGAGYEQYF,TGCGCCAGCAGCCACAGACAGGGGGCAGGATACGAGCAGTACTTC
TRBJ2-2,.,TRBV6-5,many,CASSYGRSWELFF,TGTGCCAGCAGTTACGGGAGGTCATGGGAGCTGTTTTTT
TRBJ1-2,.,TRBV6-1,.,CASSARGHFGYGYTF,TGTGCCAGCAGTGCCCGGGGACATTTCGGTTATGGCTACACCTTC
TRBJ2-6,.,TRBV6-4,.,CASSEDEGSGANVLTF,TGTGCCAGCAGTGAAGATGAGGGCTCTGGGGCCAACGTCCTGACTTTC
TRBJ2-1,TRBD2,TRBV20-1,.,CSARLADEQFF,TGCAGTGCCAGACTAGCGGATGAGCAGTTCTTC
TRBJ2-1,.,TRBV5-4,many,CASSNSGGGNEQFF,TGTGCCAGCAGCAATAGCGGTGGGGGGAATGAGCAGTTCTTC
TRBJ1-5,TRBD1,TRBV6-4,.,CASSERETGGKPQHF,TGTGCCAGCAGCGAGAGGGAGACAGGGGGAAAGCCCCAGCATTTT
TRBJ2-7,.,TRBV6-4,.,CATSRGVEQYF,TGTGCCACCTCAAGGGGCGTCGAGCAGTACTTC
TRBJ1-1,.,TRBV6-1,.,CASSEEEGASTEAFF,TGTGCCAGCAGTGAAGAAGAGGGTGCGTCGACTGAAGCTTTCTTT
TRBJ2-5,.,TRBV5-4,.,CASSLESQETQYF,TGTGCCAGCAGCCTTGAGTCACAAGAGACCCAGTACTTC
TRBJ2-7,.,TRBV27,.,CANRRRESSYEQYF,TGTGCCAACCGAAGGCGGGAAAGCTCCTACGAGCAGTACTTC
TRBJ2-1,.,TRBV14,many,CASSQAGIYNEQFF,TGTGCCAGCAGCCAAGCCGGAATCTACAATGAGCAGTTCTTC
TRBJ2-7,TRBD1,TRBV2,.,CASSGQGVEQYF,TGTGCCAGCAGTGGACAGGGGGTCGAGCAGTACTTC
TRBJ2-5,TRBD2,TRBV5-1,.,CASSFTSGSQETQYF,TGCGCCAGCAGCTTCACTAGCGGGAGTCAAGAGACCCAGTACTTC
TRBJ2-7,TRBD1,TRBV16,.,CASSQPNDRVEQYF,TGTGCCAGCAGCCAACCCAATGACAGGGTCGAGCAGTACTTC
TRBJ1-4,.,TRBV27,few,CASAVQGDEKLFF,TGTGCCAGCGCCGTACAGGGAGACGAAAAACTGTTTTTT
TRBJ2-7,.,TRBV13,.,CASSTLKYEQYF,TGTGCCAGCAGCACCCTAAAGTACGAGCAGTACTTC
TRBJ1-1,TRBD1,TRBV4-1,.,CASSQVSGTAREAFF,TGCGCCAGCAGCCAAGTCTCCGGGACAGCTCGCGAAGCTTTCTTT
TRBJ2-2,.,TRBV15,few,CATSSGQTDTGELFF,TGTGCCACCAGCAGTGGTCAAACGGACACCGGGGAGCTGTTTTTT
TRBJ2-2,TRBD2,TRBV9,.,CASSDGLAGVTGELFF,TGTGCCAGCAGCGACGGACTAGCGGGAGTTACCGGGGAGCTGTTTTTT
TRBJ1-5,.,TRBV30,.,CAWSVGQGWKPQHF,TGTGCCTGGAGTGTTGGGCAGGGGTGGAAGCCCCAGCATTTT
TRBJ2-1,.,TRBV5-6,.,CASSLTRRRVYNEQFF,TGTGCCAGCAGCTTGACTAGGAGACGGGTCTACAATGAGCAGTTCTTC
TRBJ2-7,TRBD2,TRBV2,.,CASSPGTSGPYEQYF,TGTGCCAGCAGTCCCGGGACTAGCGGACCCTACGAGCAGTACTTC
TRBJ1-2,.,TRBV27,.,CASSKTGDGIYGYTF,TGTGCCAGCAGTAAAACGGGGGACGGAATCTATGGCTACACCTTC
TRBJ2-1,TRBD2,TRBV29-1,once,CSVEVGASGRKNEQFF,TGCAGCGTTGAAGTTGGGGCTAGCGGGAGGAAAAATGAGCAGTTCTTC
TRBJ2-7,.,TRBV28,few,CASSLWSGAKREQYF,TGTGCCAGCAGTTTATGGTCCGGGGCGAAGCGGGAGCAGTACTTC
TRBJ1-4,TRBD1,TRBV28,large,CASSSPRTGNHEKLFF,TGTGCCAGCAGTTCCCCTAGGACAGGGAATCATGAAAAACTGTTTTTT
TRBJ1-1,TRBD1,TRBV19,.,CASSIYRQGMNTEAFF,TGTGCCAGTAGTATATATAGACAGGGGATGAACACTGAAGCTTTCTTT
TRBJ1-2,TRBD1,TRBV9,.,CASSSHRGANYGYTF,TGTGCCAGCAGCTCCCACAGGGGGGCTAACTATGGCTACACCTTC
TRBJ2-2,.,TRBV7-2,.,CASSLAKNTGELFF,TGTGCCAGCAGCTTAGCGAAGAACACCGGGGAGCTGTTTTTT
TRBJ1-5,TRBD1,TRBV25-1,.,CASSRGTGDQPQHF,TGTGCCAGCAGTCGCGGGACAGGGGATCAGCCCCAGCATTTT
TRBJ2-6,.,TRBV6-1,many,CASSEAAGSGANVLTF,TGTGCCAGCAGTGAAGCCGCAGGGTCTGGGGCCAACGTCCTGACTTTC
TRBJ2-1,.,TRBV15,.,CATSRDRGDEQFF,TGTGCCACCAGCAGAGACAGGGGGGATGAGCAGTTCTTC
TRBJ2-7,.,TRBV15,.,CATSRGPAYEQYF,TGTGCCACCAGTCGTGGGCCCGCCTACGAGCAGTACTTC